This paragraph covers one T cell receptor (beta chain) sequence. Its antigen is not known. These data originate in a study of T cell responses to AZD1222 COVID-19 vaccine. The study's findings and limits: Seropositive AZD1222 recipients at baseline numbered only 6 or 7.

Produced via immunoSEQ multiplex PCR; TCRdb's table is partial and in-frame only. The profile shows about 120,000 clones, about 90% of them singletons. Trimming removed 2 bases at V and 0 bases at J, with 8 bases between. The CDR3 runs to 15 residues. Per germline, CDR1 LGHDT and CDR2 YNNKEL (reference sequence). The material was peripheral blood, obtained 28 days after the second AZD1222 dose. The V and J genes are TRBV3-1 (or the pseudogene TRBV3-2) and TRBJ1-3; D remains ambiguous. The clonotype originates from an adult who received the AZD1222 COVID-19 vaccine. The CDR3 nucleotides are TGTGCCAGCAGCCAACACGGTGCCTCTGGAAACACCATATATTTT. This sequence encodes CASSQHGASGNTIYF.